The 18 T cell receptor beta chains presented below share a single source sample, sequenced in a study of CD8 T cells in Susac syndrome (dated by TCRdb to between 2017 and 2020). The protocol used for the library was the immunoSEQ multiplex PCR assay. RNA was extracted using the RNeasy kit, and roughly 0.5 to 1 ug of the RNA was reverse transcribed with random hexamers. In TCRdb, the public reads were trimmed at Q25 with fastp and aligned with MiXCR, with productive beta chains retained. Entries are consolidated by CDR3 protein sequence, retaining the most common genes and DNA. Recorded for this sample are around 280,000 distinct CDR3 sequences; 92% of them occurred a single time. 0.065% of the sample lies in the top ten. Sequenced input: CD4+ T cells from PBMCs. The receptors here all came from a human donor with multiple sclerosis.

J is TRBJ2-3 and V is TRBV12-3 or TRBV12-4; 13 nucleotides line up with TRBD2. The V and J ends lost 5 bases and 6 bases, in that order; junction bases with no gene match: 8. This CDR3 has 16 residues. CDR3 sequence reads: CASSPMGLAGRDTQYF. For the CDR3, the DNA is TGTGCCAGCAGTCCCATGGGACTAGCGGGGAGGGATACGCAGTATTTT.

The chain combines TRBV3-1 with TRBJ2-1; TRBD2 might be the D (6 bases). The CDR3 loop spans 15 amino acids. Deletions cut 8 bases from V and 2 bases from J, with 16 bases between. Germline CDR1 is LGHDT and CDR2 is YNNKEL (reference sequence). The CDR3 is CASGGATHPYNEQFF. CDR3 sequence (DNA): TGTGCCAGCGGCGGGGCTACCCATCCCTACAATGAGCAGTTCTTC.

CDR3 nucleotides: TGTGCCAGCAGCTTGGAGACAGGTGAAAAACTGTTTTTT. Translation: CASSLETGEKLFF. V usage is TRBV5-4 and J usage is TRBJ1-4, with a possible D match to TRBD1 (6 bases). Germline V gives CDR1 SGHNT, CDR2 YYREEE (reference sequence). Trimming removed 0 bases from V and 7 bases from J, with 7 bases in between. The CDR3 loop spans 13 amino acids.

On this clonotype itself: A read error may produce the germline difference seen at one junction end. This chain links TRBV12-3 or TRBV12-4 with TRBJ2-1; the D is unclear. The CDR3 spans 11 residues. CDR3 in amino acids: CASSLILELTF. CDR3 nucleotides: TGTGCCAGCAGTTTGATCCTAGAATTAACCTTC.

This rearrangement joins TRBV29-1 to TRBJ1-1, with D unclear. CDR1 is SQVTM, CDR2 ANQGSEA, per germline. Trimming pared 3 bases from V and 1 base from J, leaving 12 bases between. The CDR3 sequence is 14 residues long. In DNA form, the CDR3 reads TGCAGCGTTGATCCCCCCCTCTCGAACACTGAAGCTTTCTTT. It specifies CSVDPPLSNTEAFF.

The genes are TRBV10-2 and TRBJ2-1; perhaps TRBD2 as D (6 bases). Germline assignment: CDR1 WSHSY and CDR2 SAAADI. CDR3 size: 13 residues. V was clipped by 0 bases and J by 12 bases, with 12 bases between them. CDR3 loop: CASSESISGGQFF. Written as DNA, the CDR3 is TGCGCCAGCAGTGAGTCGATTTCCGGGGGGCAGTTCTTC.

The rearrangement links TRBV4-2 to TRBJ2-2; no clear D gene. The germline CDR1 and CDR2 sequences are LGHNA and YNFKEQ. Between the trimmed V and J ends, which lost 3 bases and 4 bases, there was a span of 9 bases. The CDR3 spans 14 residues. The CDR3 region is CASSHDPTTGELFF. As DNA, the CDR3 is TGTGCCAGCAGCCACGACCCTACCACCGGGGAGCTGTTTTTT.

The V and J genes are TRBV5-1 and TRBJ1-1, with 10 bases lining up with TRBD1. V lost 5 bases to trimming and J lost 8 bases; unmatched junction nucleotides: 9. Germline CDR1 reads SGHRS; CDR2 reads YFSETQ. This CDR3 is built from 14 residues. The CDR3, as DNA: TGCGCCAGCAGGGCCGGGACAGGGGTGGAGGAAGCTTTCTTT. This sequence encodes CASRAGTGVEEAFF.

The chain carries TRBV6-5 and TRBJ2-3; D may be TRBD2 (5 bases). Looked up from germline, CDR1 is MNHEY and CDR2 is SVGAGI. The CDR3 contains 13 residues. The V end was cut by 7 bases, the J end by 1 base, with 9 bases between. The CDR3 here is CASKAAGTDTQYF. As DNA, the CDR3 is TGTGCCAGCAAAGCAGCGGGCACAGATACGCAGTATTTT.

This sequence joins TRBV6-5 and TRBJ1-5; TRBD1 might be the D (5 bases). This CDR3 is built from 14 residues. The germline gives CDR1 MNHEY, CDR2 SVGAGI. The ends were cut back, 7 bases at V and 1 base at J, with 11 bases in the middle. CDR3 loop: CASKAGGSNQPQHF. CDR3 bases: TGTGCCAGCAAGGCGGGGGGAAGCAATCAGCCCCAGCATTTT.

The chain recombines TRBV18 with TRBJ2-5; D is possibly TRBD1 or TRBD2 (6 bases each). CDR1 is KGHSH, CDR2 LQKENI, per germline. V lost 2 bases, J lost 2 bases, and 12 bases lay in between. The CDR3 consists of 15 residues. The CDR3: CASSPRGATQETQYF. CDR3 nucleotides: TGTGCCAGCTCACCAAGGGGGGCTACACAAGAGACCCAGTACTTC.

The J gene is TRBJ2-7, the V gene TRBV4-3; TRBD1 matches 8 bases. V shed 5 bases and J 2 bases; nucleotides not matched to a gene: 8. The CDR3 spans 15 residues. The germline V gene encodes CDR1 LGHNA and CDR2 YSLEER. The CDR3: CASSTGTGATYEQYF. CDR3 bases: TGCGCCAGCAGCACCGGGACAGGCGCAACCTACGAGCAGTACTTC.

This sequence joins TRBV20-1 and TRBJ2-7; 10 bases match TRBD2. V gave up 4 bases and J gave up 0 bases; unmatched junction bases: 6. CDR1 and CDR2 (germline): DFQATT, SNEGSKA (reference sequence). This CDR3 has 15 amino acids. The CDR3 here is CSATLAGGGSYEQYF. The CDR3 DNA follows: TGCAGTGCTACGTTAGCGGGAGGAGGCTCCTACGAGCAGTACTTC.

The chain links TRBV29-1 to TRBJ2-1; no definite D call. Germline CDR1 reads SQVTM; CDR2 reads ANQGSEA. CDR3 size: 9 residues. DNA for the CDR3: TGCGCAAGCGACAATGAGCAGTTCTTC. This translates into CASDNEQFF.

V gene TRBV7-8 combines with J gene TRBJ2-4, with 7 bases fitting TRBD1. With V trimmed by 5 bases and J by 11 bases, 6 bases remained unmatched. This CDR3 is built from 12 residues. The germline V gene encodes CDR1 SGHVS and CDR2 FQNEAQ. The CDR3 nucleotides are TGTGCCAGCAGCCAAGCCGGGACAGTTCAGTACTTC. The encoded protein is CASSQAGTVQYF.

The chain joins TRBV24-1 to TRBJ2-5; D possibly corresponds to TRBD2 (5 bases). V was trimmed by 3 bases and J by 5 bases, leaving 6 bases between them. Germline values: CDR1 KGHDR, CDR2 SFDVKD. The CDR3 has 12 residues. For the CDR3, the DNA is TGTGCCACCAGTGATAGGAGGGAGACCCAGTACTTC. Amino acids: CATSDRRETQYF.

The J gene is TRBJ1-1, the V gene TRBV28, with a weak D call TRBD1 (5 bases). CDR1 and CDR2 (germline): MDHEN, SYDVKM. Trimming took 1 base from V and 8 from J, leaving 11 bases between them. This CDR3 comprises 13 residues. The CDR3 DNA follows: TGTGCCAGCAGTTTATCGGGGCCTTTAGAAGCTTTCTTT. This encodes CASSLSGPLEAFF.

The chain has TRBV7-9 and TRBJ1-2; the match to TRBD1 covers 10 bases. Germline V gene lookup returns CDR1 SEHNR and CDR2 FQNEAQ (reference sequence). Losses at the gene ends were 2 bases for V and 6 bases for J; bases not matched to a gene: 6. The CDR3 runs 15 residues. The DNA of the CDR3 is TGTGCCAGCAGCTTAAGGGACAGGGGAGTGGATGGCTACACCTTC. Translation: CASSLRDRGVDGYTF.